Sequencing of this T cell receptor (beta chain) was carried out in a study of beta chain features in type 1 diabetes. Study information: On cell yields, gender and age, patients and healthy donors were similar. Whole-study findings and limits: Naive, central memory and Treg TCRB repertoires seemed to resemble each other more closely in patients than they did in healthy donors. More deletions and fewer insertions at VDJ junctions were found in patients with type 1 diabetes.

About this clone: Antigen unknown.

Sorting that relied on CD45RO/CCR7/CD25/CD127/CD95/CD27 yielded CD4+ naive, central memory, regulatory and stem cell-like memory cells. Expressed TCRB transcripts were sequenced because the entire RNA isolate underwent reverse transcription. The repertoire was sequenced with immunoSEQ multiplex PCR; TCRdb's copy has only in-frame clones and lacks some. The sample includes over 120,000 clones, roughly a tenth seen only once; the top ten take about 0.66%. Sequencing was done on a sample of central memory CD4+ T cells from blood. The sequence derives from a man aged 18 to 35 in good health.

In DNA, the CDR3 is TGTGCCAGCAGCCGGACAGGGGGCGATGGTGACAATCAGCCCCAGCATTTT. This codes for CASSRTGGDGDNQPQHF. The chain recombines TRBV27 with TRBJ1-5, with 11 bases matching TRBD1. Trimming removed 6 bases from V and 3 bases from J; junction bases left unmatched: 10. There are 17 residues in the CDR3. Germline loops: CDR1 MNHEY, CDR2 SMNVEV (reference sequence).